This T cell receptor (beta chain) was captured in a study of monozygotic twins with inflammatory bowel disease. Points from the study as a whole: Patients with IBD had less TCRbeta diversity (inverse Simpson) than their healthy co-twins.

The CDR3 is made up of 15 amino acids. Germline lookup yields CDR1 KGHDR and CDR2 SFDVKD. To note about this clonotype: Its antigen is not known.

TCRdb re-called the 5' RACE reads and gives one entry per CDR3 protein, without DNA. The listing records a few hundred thousand distinct CDR3 sequences. Sample: blood. The receptor was isolated from a human donor with ulcerative colitis or Crohn's disease, or a healthy co-twin of an affected twin (not recorded which). This rearrangement joins TRBV24-1 to TRBJ1-2. This CDR3 reads CATSDRGEDRYGYTF.